This T cell receptor (beta chain) emerged from a study of T cell responses to AZD1222 COVID-19 vaccine (dated by TCRdb to the early 2020s). In terms of the full investigation: TCR sequencing covered some 240 trial participants: 200 to 220 given two doses of AZD1222 and 26 given two doses of MenACWY control vaccine. Enrollment into the trials was organized by age into subgroups of 18-55, 56-69 and 70-plus years, and those subgroups contained roughly 160, 29 and 62 TCR-sequenced participants, respectively.

The sample's time point label, in plain terms: about 28 days (+/-7) after the second vaccine dose. Because spike-specific TCR depth and breadth did not differ between the two schedules, AZD1222 recipients who got a second dose at roughly 4 weeks were pooled with those who got a second dose at roughly 12 weeks. The vaccinee samples were drawn from two UK trials, COV001 and COV002, one of which was a single-blind randomized controlled phase 2/3 trial testing AZD1222 (ChAdOx1 nCoV-19) in healthy adults. Trial participant PBMC samples were collected at day 0 and day 28 after the second dose for TCRbeta chain sequencing. The CDR3 regions of human TCRbeta chains were analyzed by immunosequencing. The study's processing was this. Repertoire TCRs were matched against a reference library of SARS-CoV-2-specific TCRs generated with the MIRA antigen-specificity platform. Breadth meant the fraction of unique TCRs that were SARS-CoV-2-associated, whereas depth meant the fraction of total T cells that were SARS-CoV-2-associated. Using the MIRA data, each spike-specific TCR was assigned both to the spike region to which the TCR was reactive and to a CD4 or CD8 class. Log10-transformed breadth and depth values were compared by one-way ANOVA with Sidak's multiple comparisons tests. TCRdb retrieved this table from immuneACCESS and kept in-frame rearrangements only. Not all clones are present; in checked studies, unresolved V genes account for under half, and no reason is known for the remainder. The V and J calls and clone size come from that table; D and trimming were worked out from the DNA. For this sample the table gives tens of thousands of clones, of which approximately 86% were detected only once. The top ten hold 6.9% of the sample.

Points on this clone: The antigen it binds to is not known. Base qualities are not at hand, and no much larger clone is one base apart.

CDR1 and CDR2 are drawn from the germline V gene (reference sequence): LNHDA, SQIVND. The CDR3 numbers 15 residues from cysteine through phenylalanine. The retained sequence is limited to the CDR3, 45 bases, with the frame set at the first base. At the junction V is shortened by 6 bases and J by 2 bases; bases outside the gene matches: 9. Study-level results and caveats: Because no day 14 peak-response samples were available, repertoires were characterized only after the peak T cell response. The 56-69-year group was small, and its depth increase did not reach significance, likely because of low power. Reportedly, close to half of the unique spike-specific TCRs recognized epitopes lying outside the regions that are mutated in the B.1.351 and B.1.1.7 variants. A significant rise in spike-specific TCR breadth and depth was observed after two AZD1222 doses relative to day 0 and relative to MenACWY recipients. Conclusions about previously exposed vaccinees are limited because only five or six AZD1222 recipients were SARS-CoV-2 seropositive at baseline. Participants were mostly white British and included more females than males, and it was suggested by the authors that clonal diversity may have been underestimated. The whole spike protein was spanned by vaccine-associated CD4 TCRs, and dominant responses were seen in regions 160-218 and 743-854.

The V gene is TRBV19 and the J gene is TRBJ1-2, with 7 bases matching TRBD1. The receptor was derived from an adult who received the AZD1222 COVID-19 vaccine. The sequences come from peripheral blood, collected 28 days after the second AZD1222 dose. Read as DNA, the sequence is TGTGCCAGTAGCAATACAGGGGCTTCAAACTATGGCTACACCTTC. Its amino acids are CASSNTGASNYGYTF.